One sample yielded the 14 T cell receptor beta chains listed below, sequenced in a study of CD8 T cells in ankylosing spondylitis. TCRdb processed the 5' RACE reads anew with MiXCR; each CDR3 protein has one entry. The sample consists of around 120,000 distinct CDR3 sequences, around 24% of them appearing once. Sequencing input: synovial fluid, either unsorted or a sorted T cell fraction (not recorded which). The receptor source for this set is a male donor with ankylosing spondylitis.

This clonotype was observed a few times. This rearrangement joins TRBV12-3 or TRBV12-4 to TRBJ1-5; TRBD1 matches 7 bases. This CDR3 is 15 amino acids long. With V trimmed by 6 bases and J by 1 base, 6 bases remained unmatched. CDR3 nucleotide sequence: TGTGCCAGCAGCCAAGACAGGGTGAGCAATCAGCCCCAGCATTTT. This sequence encodes CASSQDRVSNQPQHF.

The chain combines TRBV2 with TRBJ2-2; the D gene is possibly TRBD1 (5 bases). From germline, CDR1 is SNHLY and CDR2 FYNNEI. This CDR3 region has 14 residues. Trimming took 5 bases from V and 5 from J, leaving 12 bases between them. The CDR3 nucleotides are TGTGCCAGCAGTATAGGGGCGCCTACCGGGGAGCTGTTTTTT. Protein product: CASSIGAPTGELFF.

The rearrangement joins TRBV7-8 to TRBJ1-6; 9 nucleotides agree with TRBD1. This CDR3 has 17 amino acids. CDR1 and CDR2 (germline): SGHVS, FQNEAQ. The V gene end was trimmed by 8 bases and the J gene end by 7 bases; junction bases not matched to a gene: 15. The CDR3 nucleotides read TGTGCCAGCTTCAGGGGGGGGACAGGGTCCCGAAATTCACCCCTCCACTTT. Residues: CASFRGGTGSRNSPLHF.

This clonotype was detected a few times. The chain recombines TRBV3-1 with TRBJ1-2; 7 nucleotides agree with TRBD1. Trimming cost V 1 base and J 5 bases; bases outside gene matches: 10. The germline V gene has CDR1 LGHDT and CDR2 YNNKEL (reference sequence). The CDR3 extends over 16 amino acids. The CDR3 DNA is TGTGCCAGCAGCCAAGTCGACAGGGCCCCGAATTATGGCTACACCTTC. This sequence encodes CASSQVDRAPNYGYTF. The full variable domain, its missing parts supplied by reference TRBV3-1 and TRBJ1-2, is DTAVSQTPKYLVTQMGNDKSIKCEQNLGHDTMYWYKQDSKKFLKIMFSYNNKELIINETVPNRFSPKSPDKAHLNLHINSLELGDSAVYFCASSQVDRAPNYGYTFGSGTRLTVV.

This clonotype was seen more than once but under ten times. The chain combines TRBV2 with TRBJ1-4; no firm D call. The CDR3 runs 14 residues. The V and J ends lost 3 bases and 8 bases respectively, with 13 bases between them. CDR1 and CDR2 (germline): SNHLY, FYNNEI. In DNA, the CDR3 is TGTGCCAGCAGTGAGAATCGAGGAGGGGAAAAACTGTTTTTT. It codes for CASSENRGGEKLFF.

CDR3 in DNA: TGCAGCGTGGACGGGGGGACCCACTACAATGAGCAGTTCTTC. The encoded protein is CSVDGGTHYNEQFF. This chain joins TRBV29-1 and TRBJ2-1, with 7 bases that match TRBD2. The V segment lost 6 bases and the J segment 3 bases; nucleotides outside the gene matches: 8. CDR1 and CDR2 (germline): SQVTM, ANQGSEA. The CDR3 length is 14 residues.

The chain has TRBV5-1 and TRBJ2-1; D perhaps matches TRBD1 (5 bases). V shed 5 bases and J shed 5 bases, with 8 bases lying between them. Germline V gives CDR1 SGHRS, CDR2 YFSETQ. This CDR3 has 12 amino acids. For the CDR3, the DNA is TGCGCCAGCAGTCAGGGTCACAATGAGCAGTTCTTC. It is translated as CASSQGHNEQFF. The whole variable domain, remainder taken from reference TRBV5-1 and TRBJ2-1, is KAGVTQTPRYLIKTRGQQVTLSCSPISGHRSVSWYQQTPGQGLQFLFEYFSETQRNKGNFPGRFSGRQFSNSRSEMNVSTLELGDSALYLCASSQGHNEQFFGPGTRLTVL.

The CDR3 sequence: CASRGSYSYEQYV. Written as DNA, the CDR3 is TGTGCCAGCCGAGGGTCTTACTCCTACGAGCAGTACGTC. The chain recombines TRBV7-9 with TRBJ2-7; maybe TRBD2 (5 bases). This CDR3 is built from 13 residues. CDR1 and CDR2 (germline): SEHNR, FQNEAQ (reference sequence). Trimming removed 8 bases at V and 0 bases at J, with 11 bases between.

In its sample, this clonotype was seen many times. The chain employs TRBV14 and TRBJ1-2, with D possibly matching TRBD1 (6 bases). This CDR3 contains 16 residues. Trimming shortened V by 0 bases and J by 4 bases, and 15 bases separated the two germline ends. Germline V gives CDR1 SGHDN, CDR2 FVKESK. The CDR3 here is CASSQDWEGESYGYTF. Here the CDR3 DNA reads TGTGCCAGCAGCCAAGATTGGGAGGGGGAGAGCTATGGCTACACCTTC.

This clonotype was found a few times. V gene TRBV2 combines with J gene TRBJ2-7; 8 positions agree with TRBD1. J was trimmed by 3 bases and V by 6 bases; bases with no gene match: 7. The germline CDR1 and CDR2 sequences are SNHLY and FYNNEI. CDR3 length: 14 amino acids. CDR3 residues: CASSRDRLFYEQYF. The CDR3 DNA reads TGTGCCAGCAGCCGGGACAGGTTATTCTACGAGCAGTACTTC.

This sequence joins TRBV2 and TRBJ2-2; D is unresolved. Trimming cost V 4 bases and J 5 bases, with 5 bases left between them. Germline-derived CDR1 and CDR2 are SNHLY and FYNNEI. The CDR3 is made up of 12 amino acids. The CDR3 is CASSGGTGELFF. DNA for the CDR3: TGTGCCAGCAGTGGAGGAACCGGGGAGCTGTTTTTT.

This clonotype has just a few counts. The J gene is TRBJ1-1, the V gene TRBV4-1; possibly TRBD1 for D (5 bases). Trimming stripped 4 bases from V and 0 bases from J, with 12 bases between. The CDR3 runs to 15 residues. The germline gives CDR1 MGHRA, CDR2 YSYEKL. The chain's CDR3 is CASSPSGTMNTEAFF. CDR3 in DNA: TGCGCCAGCAGCCCCTCCGGGACGATGAACACTGAAGCTTTCTTT.

The chain has TRBV12-3 or TRBV12-4 and TRBJ2-1, with D perhaps matching TRBD1 or TRBD2 (5 bases each). Between the trimmed V and J ends, which lost 3 bases and 7 bases, there was a span of 19 bases. This CDR3 spans 16 amino acids. This CDR3 reads CASSFPGRKVPNEQFF. DNA of the CDR3: TGTGCCAGCAGTTTTCCGGGACGGAAGGTCCCTAATGAGCAGTTCTTC.

The sample holds a few counts of this clonotype. J is TRBJ2-3 and V is TRBV5-1; 7 positions match TRBD2. Germline V lookup: CDR1 SGHRS, CDR2 YFSETQ. This CDR3 is built from 15 residues. V gave up 0 bases and J gave up 4 bases; unmatched junction bases: 5. The CDR3 protein is CASSLGLAVADTQYF. Written as DNA, the CDR3 is TGCGCCAGCAGCTTGGGGCTAGCGGTGGCAGATACGCAGTATTTT.